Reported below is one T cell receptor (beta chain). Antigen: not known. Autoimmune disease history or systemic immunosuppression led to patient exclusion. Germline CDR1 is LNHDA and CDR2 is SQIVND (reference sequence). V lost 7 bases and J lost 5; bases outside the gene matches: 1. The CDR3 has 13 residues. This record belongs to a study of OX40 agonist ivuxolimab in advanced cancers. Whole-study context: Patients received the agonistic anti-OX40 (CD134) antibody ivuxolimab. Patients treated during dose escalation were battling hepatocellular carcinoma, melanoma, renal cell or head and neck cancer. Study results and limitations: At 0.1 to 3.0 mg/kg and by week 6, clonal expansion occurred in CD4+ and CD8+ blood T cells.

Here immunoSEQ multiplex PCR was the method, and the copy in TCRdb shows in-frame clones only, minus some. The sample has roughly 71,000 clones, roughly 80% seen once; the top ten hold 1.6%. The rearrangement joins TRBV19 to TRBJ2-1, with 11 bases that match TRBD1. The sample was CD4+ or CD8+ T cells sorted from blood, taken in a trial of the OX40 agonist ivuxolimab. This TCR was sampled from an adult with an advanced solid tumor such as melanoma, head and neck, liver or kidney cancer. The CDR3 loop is CASKGQGDNEQFF. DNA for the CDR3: TGTGCCAGTAAGGGACAGGGGGACAATGAGCAGTTCTTC. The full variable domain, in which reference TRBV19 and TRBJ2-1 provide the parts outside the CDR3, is DGGITQSPKYLFRKEGQNVTLSCEQNLNHDAMYWYRQDPGQGLRLIYYSQIVNDFQKGDIAEGYSVSREKKESFPLTVTSAQKNPTAFYLCASKGQGDNEQFFGPGTRLTVL.